This T cell receptor beta chain was recovered during a study of control samples from healthy donors and cancer patients. The CDR3 is 17 residues long. Germline assignment: CDR1 MNHNS and CDR2 SASEGT. Trimming left V 2 bases short and J 5 bases short, with 19 bases between. Produced via immunoSEQ multiplex PCR; TCRdb's table is partial and in-frame only. The table includes approximately 120,000 clones, approximately 90% detected once. This chain links TRBV6-1 with TRBJ1-5; possible D gene TRBD1, 6 bases. The clonotype was recovered from a human donor in good health. The donor label of this sample is uncertain. Sequences were obtained from blood. The CDR3: CASSEWRVRDTYQPQHF. Here the CDR3 DNA reads TGTGCCAGCAGTGAATGGCGGGTCAGGGACACATATCAGCCCCAGCATTTT.